This T cell receptor beta chain was sequenced in a study of blood T cell repertoires in COVID-19. Study overall: Samples came from the United States, Italy and Spain, spanning acute and convalescent COVID-19.

Trimming shortened V by 6 bases and J by 6 bases, and 17 bases separated the two germline ends. CDR3 length: 14 residues. From germline, CDR1 is MNHEY and CDR2 SMNVEV (reference sequence). Per the study methods: Quantification of nucleated cells was approximated via reference gene primer amplification. The method was immunoSEQ multiplex PCR; TCRdb's version includes in-frame clones alone and lacks a portion of them. V, J and clone size reflect that table, while D and trimming were determined from the DNA. The data contain approximately 250,000 clones, more than 75% of them singletons. Sequencing was performed on peripheral blood. The chain joins TRBV27 to TRBJ1-2; D is unclear. The clonotype was recovered from a woman in her sixties who had recovered from COVID-19. In DNA, the CDR3 is TGTGCCAGCAGAGCCGGGATGGGGTACCATGGCTACACCTTC. Its protein product is CASRAGMGYHGYTF.